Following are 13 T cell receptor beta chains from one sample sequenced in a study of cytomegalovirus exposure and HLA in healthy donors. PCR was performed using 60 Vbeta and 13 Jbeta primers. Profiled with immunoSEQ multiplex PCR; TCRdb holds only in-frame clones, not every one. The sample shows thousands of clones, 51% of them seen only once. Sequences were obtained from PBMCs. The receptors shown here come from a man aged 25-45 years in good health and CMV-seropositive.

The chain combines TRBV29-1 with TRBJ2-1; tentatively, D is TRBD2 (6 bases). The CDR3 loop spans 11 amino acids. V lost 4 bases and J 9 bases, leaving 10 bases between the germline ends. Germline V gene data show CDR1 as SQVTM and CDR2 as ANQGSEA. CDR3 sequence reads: CSVAEGREQFF. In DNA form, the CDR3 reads TGCAGCGTTGCGGAGGGTCGTGAGCAGTTCTTC.

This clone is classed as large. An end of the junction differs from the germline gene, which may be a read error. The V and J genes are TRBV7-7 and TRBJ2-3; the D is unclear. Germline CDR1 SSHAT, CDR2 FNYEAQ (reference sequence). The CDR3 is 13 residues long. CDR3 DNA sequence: TGTGCTAGCAGCCAAGAACTAACAGATACGCAGTATTTT. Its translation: CASSQELTDTQYF.

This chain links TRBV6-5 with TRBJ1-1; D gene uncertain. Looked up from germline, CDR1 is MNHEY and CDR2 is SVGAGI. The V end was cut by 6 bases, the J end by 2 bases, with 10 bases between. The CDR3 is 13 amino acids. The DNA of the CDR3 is TGTGCCAGCAGGTTATGGAGTAACACTGAAGCTTTCTTT. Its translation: CASRLWSNTEAFF.

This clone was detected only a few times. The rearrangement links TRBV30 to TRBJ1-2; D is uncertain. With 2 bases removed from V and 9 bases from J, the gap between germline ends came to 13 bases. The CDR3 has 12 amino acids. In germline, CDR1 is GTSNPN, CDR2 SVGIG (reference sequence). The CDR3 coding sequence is TGTGCCTGGAGTCCGCGGGGAGGGAGCTACACCTTC. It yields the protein CAWSPRGGSYTF.

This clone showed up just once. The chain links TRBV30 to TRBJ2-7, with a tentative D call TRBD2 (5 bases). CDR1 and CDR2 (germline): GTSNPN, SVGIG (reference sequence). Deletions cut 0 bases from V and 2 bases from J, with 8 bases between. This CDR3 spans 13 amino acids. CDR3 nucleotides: TGTGCCTGGAGTGTCCTAGCAGCCTACGAGCAGTACTTC. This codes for CAWSVLAAYEQYF.

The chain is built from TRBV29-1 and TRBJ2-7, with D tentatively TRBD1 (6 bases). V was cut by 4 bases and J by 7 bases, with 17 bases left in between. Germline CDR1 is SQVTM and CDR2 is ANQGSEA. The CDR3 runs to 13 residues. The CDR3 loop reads CSVGRTAPPEQYF. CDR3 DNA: TGCAGCGTTGGTCGGACAGCACCCCCAGAGCAGTACTTC.

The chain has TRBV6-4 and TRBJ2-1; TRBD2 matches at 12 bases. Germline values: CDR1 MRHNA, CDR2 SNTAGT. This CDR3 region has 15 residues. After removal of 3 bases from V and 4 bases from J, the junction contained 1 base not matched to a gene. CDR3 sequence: CASSETSGGYNEQFF. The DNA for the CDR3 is TGTGCCAGCAGTGAGACTAGCGGGGGTTACAATGAGCAGTTCTTC.

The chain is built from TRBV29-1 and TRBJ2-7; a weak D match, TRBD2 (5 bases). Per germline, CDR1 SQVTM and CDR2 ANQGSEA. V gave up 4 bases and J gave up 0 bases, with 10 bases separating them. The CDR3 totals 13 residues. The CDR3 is CSVVAGSSYEQYF. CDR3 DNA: TGCAGCGTTGTTGCGGGTAGCTCCTACGAGCAGTACTTC.

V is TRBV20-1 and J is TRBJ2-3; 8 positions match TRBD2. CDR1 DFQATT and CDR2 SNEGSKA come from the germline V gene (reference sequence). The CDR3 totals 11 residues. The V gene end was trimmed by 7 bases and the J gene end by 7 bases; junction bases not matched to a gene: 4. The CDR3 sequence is CSGREVNTQYF. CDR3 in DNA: TGCAGTGGGCGGGAGGTAAATACGCAGTATTTT.

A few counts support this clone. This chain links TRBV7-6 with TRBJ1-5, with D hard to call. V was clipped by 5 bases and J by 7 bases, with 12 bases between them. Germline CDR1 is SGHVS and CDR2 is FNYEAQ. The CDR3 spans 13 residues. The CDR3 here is CASSLGGPQPQHF. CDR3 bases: TGTGCCAGCAGCCTAGGAGGTCCCCAGCCCCAGCATTTT.

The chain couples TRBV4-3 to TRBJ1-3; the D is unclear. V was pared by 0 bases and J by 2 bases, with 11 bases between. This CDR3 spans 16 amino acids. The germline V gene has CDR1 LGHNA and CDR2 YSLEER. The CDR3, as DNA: TGCGCCAGCAGCCAAGATAGGACTTGGCCTGGAAACACCATATATTTT. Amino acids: CASSQDRTWPGNTIYF.

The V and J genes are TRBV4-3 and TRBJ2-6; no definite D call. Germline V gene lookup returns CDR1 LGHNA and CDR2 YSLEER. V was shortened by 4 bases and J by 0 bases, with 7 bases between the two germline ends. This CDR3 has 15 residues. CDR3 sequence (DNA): TGCGCCAGCAGCCTAGATAGCTCTGGGGCCAACGTCCTGACTTTC. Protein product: CASSLDSSGANVLTF.

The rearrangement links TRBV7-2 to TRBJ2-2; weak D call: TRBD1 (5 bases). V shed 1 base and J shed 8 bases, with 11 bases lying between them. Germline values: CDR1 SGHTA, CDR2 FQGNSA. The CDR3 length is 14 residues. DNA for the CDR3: TGTGCCAGCAGCTTAGTAGGGGCGGCAGGGGAGCTGTTTTTT. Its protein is CASSLVGAAGELFF.